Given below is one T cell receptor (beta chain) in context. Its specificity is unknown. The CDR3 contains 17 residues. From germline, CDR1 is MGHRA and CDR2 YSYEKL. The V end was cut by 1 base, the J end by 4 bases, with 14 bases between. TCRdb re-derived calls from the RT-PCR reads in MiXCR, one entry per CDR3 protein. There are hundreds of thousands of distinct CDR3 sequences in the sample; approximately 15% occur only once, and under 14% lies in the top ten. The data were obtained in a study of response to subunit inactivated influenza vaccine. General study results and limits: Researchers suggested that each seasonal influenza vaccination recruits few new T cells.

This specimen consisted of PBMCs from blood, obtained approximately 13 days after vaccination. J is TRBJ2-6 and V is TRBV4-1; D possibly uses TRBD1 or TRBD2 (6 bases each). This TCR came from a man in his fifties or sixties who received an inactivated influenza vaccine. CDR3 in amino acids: CASSQASGASGANVLTF. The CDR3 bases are TGCGCCAGCAGCCAAGCGTCGGGGGCGTCCGGGGCCAACGTCCTGACTTTC.